This T cell receptor beta chain originates from a study of cytomegalovirus exposure and HLA in healthy donors. This PCR relied on a set of 60 Vbeta primers and 13 Jbeta primers. Clones were read by immunoSEQ multiplex PCR, and TCRdb kept only the in-frame ones, dropping some. The table lists 170,000 or so clones, around four fifths of them singletons. Trimming stripped 2 bases from V and 4 bases from J, with 15 bases between. The germline gives CDR1 GTSNPN, CDR2 SVGIG (reference sequence). The CDR3 is 14 residues long. The sequenced material came from PBMCs. The sequence derives from a woman aged 55-70 years in good health and CMV-seropositive. V gene TRBV30 combines with J gene TRBJ2-7; tentatively, D is TRBD1 (5 bases). CDR3: CAWSNRWKGYEQYF. The CDR3 DNA is TGTGCCTGGAGTAACAGGTGGAAAGGGTACGAGCAGTACTTC.